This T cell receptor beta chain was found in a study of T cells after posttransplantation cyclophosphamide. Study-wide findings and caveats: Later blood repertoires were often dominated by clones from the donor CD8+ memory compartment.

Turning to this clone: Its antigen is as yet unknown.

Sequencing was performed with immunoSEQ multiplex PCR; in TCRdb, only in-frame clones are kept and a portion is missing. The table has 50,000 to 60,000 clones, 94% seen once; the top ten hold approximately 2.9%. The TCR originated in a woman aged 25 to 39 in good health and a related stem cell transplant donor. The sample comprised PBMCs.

The CDR3, as DNA: TGCGCCAGCAGCTTGGGGACAACCTCTGGAAACACCATATATTTT. Translation: CASSLGTTSGNTIYF. J is TRBJ1-3 and V is TRBV5-1, with a weak D call TRBD1 (5 bases). This CDR3 has 15 amino acids. V lost 0 bases and J 0 bases, leaving 7 bases between the germline ends. The germline V gene encodes CDR1 SGHRS and CDR2 YFSETQ.